The T cell receptor beta chain described here comes from a study of T cell responses to AZD1222 COVID-19 vaccine. From germline, CDR1 is SGHRS and CDR2 YFSETQ. V trimming: 0 bases; J trimming: 4 bases; junction bases outside the gene matches: 5. The CDR3 sequence is 15 residues long. This table comes from immunoSEQ multiplex PCR, and its TCRdb copy is limited to in-frame clones, with some not included. This sample has about 120,000 clones, with around 92% found just once. This chain connects TRBV5-1 to TRBJ1-2; 8 bases are shared with TRBD1. Sample: peripheral blood, taken on day 0 of AZD1222 vaccination. The receptor's source is an adult in good health. The CDR3 here is CASSLEQGALYGYTF. Here the CDR3 DNA reads TGCGCCAGCAGCTTGGAGCAGGGGGCCCTCTATGGCTACACCTTC.